The 2 T cell receptor beta chains in this list originate from one sample, sequenced in a study of cytomegalovirus exposure and HLA in healthy donors. Profiled with immunoSEQ multiplex PCR; TCRdb holds only in-frame clones, not every one. Of 45,000 to 70,000 clones listed, roughly nine tenths are singletons. Sample: PBMCs. These receptors were taken from a man between 18 and 35 years old in good health and CMV-seronegative.

The rearrangement uses TRBV28 and TRBJ2-1; D gene ambiguous. CDR3 length: 13 residues. V was pared by 7 bases and J by 7 bases, with 14 bases between. The germline V gene encodes CDR1 MDHEN and CDR2 SYDVKM. The CDR3 DNA sequence: TGTGCCAGCACCCCCTACTCCCTAAATGAGCAGTTCTTC. It encodes CASTPYSLNEQFF.

This clone was detected only a few times. The chain is built from TRBV4-1 and TRBJ1-4, with 7 bases that match TRBD1. Trimming cost V 1 base and J 10 bases; bases outside gene matches: 6. CDR1 is MGHRA, CDR2 YSYEKL, per germline. This CDR3 is 14 amino acids long. CDR3 protein: CASSQVVAGGKLFF. The CDR3 coding sequence is TGCGCCAGCAGCCAAGTGGTCGCAGGGGGAAAACTGTTTTTT.